A single sample is the source of the 31 T cell receptor beta chains below, sequenced in a study of control samples from healthy donors and cancer patients. Using immunoSEQ multiplex PCR, the repertoire was profiled, and TCRdb retains in-frame clones only, with some absent. The sample has 150,000 to 180,000 clones, around 96% seen once. The sequenced sample was blood. These receptor sequences come from a man between 40 and 49 years old in good health.

The chain recombines TRBV5-8 with TRBJ1-5; D remains ambiguous. The CDR3 totals 12 residues. Germline V gives CDR1 SGHTS, CDR2 YDEGEE. Trimming took 4 bases from V and 7 from J, leaving 9 bases between them. The CDR3 region has the DNA TGTGCCAGCAGCCGCGGGTTACAGCCCCAGCATTTT. Its translation: CASSRGLQPQHF.

This chain links TRBV5-1 with TRBJ1-2; a possible D gene is TRBD1 (6 bases). This CDR3 comprises 14 residues. Germline CDR1 SGHRS, CDR2 YFSETQ. Trimming shortened V by 2 bases and J by 0 bases, and 8 bases separated the two germline ends. CDR3 residues: CASSLGTTNYGYTF. In DNA, the CDR3 is TGCGCCAGCAGCTTAGGGACAACTAACTATGGCTACACCTTC.

This chain links TRBV6-6 with TRBJ1-1; 7 nucleotides line up with TRBD1. The CDR3 has 13 residues. Germline V gene lookup returns CDR1 MNHNY and CDR2 SVGAGI (reference sequence). The junction had 4 bases not matched to a gene; V was cut back by 7 bases and J by 2 bases. The CDR3 sequence is CASTRQGNTEAFF. In nucleotides, the CDR3 is TGTGCCAGCACTAGACAGGGAAACACTGAAGCTTTCTTT.

This chain joins TRBV5-1 and TRBJ1-4, with unresolved D. CDR1 and CDR2 (germline): SGHRS, YFSETQ. The CDR3 extends over 16 amino acids. V gave up 0 bases and J gave up 0 bases, with 9 bases separating them. The CDR3 sequence is CASSLGIRATNEKLFF. CDR3 sequence (DNA): TGCGCCAGCAGCTTGGGGATACGTGCAACTAATGAAAAACTGTTTTTT.

This chain connects TRBV10-2 to TRBJ2-7; tentatively, D is TRBD1 (5 bases). Germline CDR1 and CDR2: WSHSY and SAAADI. V lost 3 bases to trimming and J lost 4 bases, with 13 bases between them. CDR3 length: 14 residues. CDR3 DNA: TGCGCCAGCAGTGATCCAGGGAAGAATTACGAGCAGTACTTC. Protein sequence: CASSDPGKNYEQYF.

The rearrangement links TRBV30 to TRBJ1-1, with D perhaps TRBD1 (6 bases). There are 13 residues in the CDR3. V was pared by 2 bases and J by 2 bases, with 9 bases between. CDR1 is GTSNPN, CDR2 SVGIG, per germline (reference sequence). The CDR3 here is CAWSHRDNTEAFF. CDR3 DNA sequence: TGTGCCTGGAGTCACAGGGACAACACTGAAGCTTTCTTT. Looking up the rest from reference TRBV30 and TRBJ1-1 gives the full variable domain: SQTIHQWPATLVQPVGSPLSLECTVEGTSNPNLYWYRQAAGRGLQLLFYSVGIGQISSEVPQNLSASRPQDRQFILSSKKLLLSDSGFYLCAWSHRDNTEAFFGQGTRLTVV.

A single count supports this clone. The chain combines TRBV13 with TRBJ1-3; D is ambiguous. Trimming left V 5 bases short and J 1 base short, with 9 bases between. CDR1 is PRHDT, CDR2 FYEKMQ, per germline (reference sequence). The CDR3 is 14 residues long. The CDR3 DNA is TGTGCCAGCAGCCGGAGAGATTCTGGAAACACCATATATTTT. This codes for CASSRRDSGNTIYF. Filled out from reference TRBV13 and TRBJ1-3, the complete variable domain reads AAGVIQSPRHLIKEKRETATLKCYPIPRHDTVYWYQQGPGQDPQFLISFYEKMQSDKGSIPDRFSAQQFSDYHSELNMSSLELGDSALYFCASSRRDSGNTIYFGEGSWLTVV.

This clone showed up just once. Relative to the germline gene, one junction end is altered; a read error may explain this. The sample carries other DNA sequences with the same CDR3. The chain links TRBV12-3 or TRBV12-4 to TRBJ1-2; 8 positions match TRBD1. The CDR3 sequence is 13 residues long. In nucleotides, the CDR3 is TGTGCTAGCAGAAACAGGGGGGACTATGGCTACACCTTC. Encoded protein: CASRNRGDYGYTF.

This chain connects TRBV7-2 to TRBJ1-5; TRBD1 might be the D (6 bases). Germline CDR1 reads SGHTA; CDR2 reads FQGNSA. The CDR3 contains 15 residues. The V end lost 1 base, the J end lost 4 bases, and 11 bases lay between the germline ends. Here the CDR3 reads CASSLGAGDNQPQHF. CDR3 nucleotide sequence: TGTGCCAGCAGCTTAGGGGCAGGGGATAATCAGCCCCAGCATTTT.

The chain employs TRBV2 and TRBJ1-2; no clear D. From germline, CDR1 is SNHLY and CDR2 FYNNEI. This CDR3 is built from 12 residues. With 10 bases removed from V and 5 bases from J, the gap between germline ends came to 14 bases. CDR3 amino acids: CATRRGRYGYTF. As DNA, the CDR3 is TGTGCCACACGACGAGGCCGGTATGGCTACACCTTC.

The CDR3 loop is CASSRTGSYTF. CDR3 DNA: TGTGCCAGCAGTCGGACAGGGAGCTACACCTTC. The V gene is TRBV12-3 or TRBV12-4, the J gene TRBJ1-2; 8 bases agree with TRBD1. The V and J ends lost 5 bases and 9 bases, in that order; junction bases with no gene match: 2. The CDR3 sequence is 11 residues long.

The chain links TRBV28 to TRBJ1-1; no clear D gene. Trimming left V 3 bases short and J 4 bases short, with 12 bases between. The CDR3 extends over 14 amino acids. Germline assignment: CDR1 MDHEN and CDR2 SYDVKM. The chain's CDR3 is CASSFPGRRTEAFF. CDR3 nucleotide sequence: TGTGCCAGCAGTTTTCCCGGTAGGCGCACTGAAGCTTTCTTT. Variable domain in full (rest from reference TRBV28 and TRBJ1-1): DVKVTQSSRYLVKRTGEKVFLECVQDMDHENMFWYRQDPGLGLRLIYFSYDVKMKEKGDIPEGYSVSREKKERFSLILESASTNQTSMYLCASSFPGRRTEAFFGQGTRLTVV.

This chain joins TRBV11-2 and TRBJ2-5; D may be TRBD1 (6 bases). The germline V gene encodes CDR1 SGHAT and CDR2 FQNNGV. V lost 5 bases and J lost 2, with 15 bases in between. The CDR3 consists of 15 residues. The CDR3 sequence: CASSTDRTLQETQYF. The DNA of the CDR3 is TGTGCCAGCAGCACCGACAGGACCCTGCAAGAGACCCAGTACTTC.

The chain is built from TRBV21-1 and TRBJ2-1; TRBD2, the D gene given by the table, was not confirmed from the DNA. TRBV21-1 is given as a pseudogene. The CDR3 totals 20 residues. CDR3 in amino acids: CASSKAKWGLAGTVHNEQFF. In DNA, the CDR3 is TGTGCCAGCAGCAAAGCAAAATGGGGACTAGCGGGGACCGTCCACAATGAGCAGTTCTTC.

The J gene is TRBJ1-3, the V gene TRBV20-1; D is unresolved. V was shortened by 3 bases and J by 2 bases, with 11 bases between the two germline ends. CDR1 and CDR2 from the germline V gene are DFQATT and SNEGSKA (reference sequence). This CDR3 spans 14 amino acids. The chain's CDR3 is CSASKGAAGNTIYF. The CDR3 nucleotides read TGCAGTGCTAGTAAGGGAGCGGCTGGAAACACCATATATTTT.

The chain uses TRBV4-1 and TRBJ2-1; 13 bases are shared with TRBD2. J gave up 6 bases and V 3 bases, and 17 bases lay outside the gene matches. This CDR3 region has 20 residues. CDR1 is MGHRA, CDR2 YSYEKL, per germline. In DNA form, the CDR3 reads TGCGCCAGCAGCCAGAGCGTAACTAGCGGGGGGGCTTGGGGCAGCAATGAGCAGTTCTTC. Its protein product is CASSQSVTSGGAWGSNEQFF.

This clone was recorded only once. The sample carries other DNA sequences with the same CDR3. The rearrangement links TRBV5-1 to TRBJ2-3; D uncertain. V was clipped by 0 bases and J by 5 bases, with 7 bases between them. The CDR3 has 13 residues. Germline V lookup: CDR1 SGHRS, CDR2 YFSETQ. CDR3 nucleotides: TGCGCCAGCAGCTTGGTGGGTAAAGATACGCAGTATTTT. It codes for CASSLVGKDTQYF.

The J gene is TRBJ2-7, the V gene TRBV11-2, with 9 bases that match TRBD1. This CDR3 contains 15 residues. V lost 5 bases, J lost 1 base, and 6 bases stayed unmatched. Per the germline V gene, CDR1 is SGHAT and CDR2 is FQNNGV. DNA of the CDR3: TGTGCCAGCAGCGGGACAGGGACCCTATCCTACGAGCAGTACTTC. It yields the protein CASSGTGTLSYEQYF.

This chain connects TRBV5-6 to TRBJ2-7; 7 positions match TRBD1. Trimming cost V 4 bases and J 9 bases; bases outside gene matches: 10. Germline lookup yields CDR1 SGHDT and CDR2 YYEEEE. This CDR3 has 13 amino acids. CDR3 sequence (DNA): TGTGCCAGCAGCCTCACCGGACAGGTCGGGCAGTACTTC. Amino acids: CASSLTGQVGQYF.

The V and J genes are TRBV7-4 and TRBJ1-3; 9 bases fit TRBD1. The CDR3 is 14 amino acids. With V trimmed by 5 bases and J by 8 bases, 7 bases remained unmatched. The V gene's germline CDR1 is SGHVT and CDR2 SQSDAQ. CDR3 DNA: TGTGCCAGCAGCCGTACAGGGGGCCGTTACACCATATATTTT. It encodes CASSRTGGRYTIYF.

The J gene is TRBJ1-2, the V gene TRBV6-5; the D gene is possibly TRBD1 (5 bases). There are 15 residues in the CDR3. Per the germline V gene, CDR1 is MNHEY and CDR2 is SVGAGI. Trimming took 7 bases from V and 4 from J, leaving 19 bases between them. CDR3 region: CASIEGVGRAYGYTF. For the CDR3, the DNA is TGTGCCAGCATCGAAGGGGTGGGGAGGGCCTATGGCTACACCTTC.

This clone was picked up a small number of times. CDR3 in DNA: TGTGCCTGGAGTAGCGGAGTCTCCTACGAGCAGTACTTC. Its translation: CAWSSGVSYEQYF. The chain recombines TRBV30 with TRBJ2-7; possible D gene TRBD2, 5 bases. CDR1 and CDR2 from the germline V gene are GTSNPN and SVGIG (reference sequence). The CDR3 sequence is 13 residues long. V gave up 2 bases and J gave up 0 bases, with 8 bases separating them.

J is TRBJ2-1 and V is TRBV2; the match to TRBD2 covers 9 bases. Germline V gene sequence: CDR1 SNHLY, CDR2 FYNNEI. V lost 8 bases, J lost 6 bases, and 20 bases stayed unmatched. The length of the CDR3 is 18 residues. The CDR3 loop is CASVEDGLAQVVGNEQFF. DNA of the CDR3: TGTGCCAGCGTAGAAGATGGACTAGCGCAGGTCGTGGGCAATGAGCAGTTCTTC.

The chain links TRBV7-9 to TRBJ2-1; D may be TRBD2 (5 bases). The CDR3 covers 13 residues. CDR1 and CDR2 from the germline V gene are SEHNR and FQNEAQ (reference sequence). V was trimmed by 5 bases and J by 4 bases, leaving 9 bases between them. In nucleotides, the CDR3 is TGTGCCAGCAGCACGGGGTTTTACAATGAGCAGTTCTTC. Its translation is CASSTGFYNEQFF. Drawing the rest from reference TRBV7-9 and TRBJ2-1, the complete variable domain is DTGVSQNPRHKITKRGQNVTFRCDPISEHNRLYWYRQTLGQGPEFLTYFQNEAQLEKSRLLSDRFSAERPKGSFSTLEIQRTEQGDSAMYLCASSTGFYNEQFFGPGTRLTVL.

This clone was picked up one time. The V gene is TRBV7-8, the J gene TRBJ1-2; D may be TRBD1 (5 bases). Trimming took off 5 bases at V and 0 bases at J, with 16 bases between the two ends. This CDR3 has 16 amino acids. Germline assignment: CDR1 SGHVS and CDR2 FQNEAQ. The CDR3 nucleotides are TGTGCCAGCAGCGGCGCCGGGGGGGGACCTAACTATGGCTACACCTTC. It is translated as CASSGAGGGPNYGYTF.

V and J are TRBV18 and TRBJ2-7; D is unclear. This CDR3 is built from 14 residues. Trimming left V 0 bases short and J 4 bases short, with 10 bases between. The V gene's germline CDR1 is KGHSH and CDR2 LQKENI. The CDR3 sequence: CASSPPQSPYEQYF. CDR3 in DNA: TGTGCCAGCTCACCACCCCAGTCGCCATACGAGCAGTACTTC.

The rearrangement uses TRBV28 and TRBJ1-1; perhaps TRBD1 as D (5 bases). From germline, CDR1 is MDHEN and CDR2 SYDVKM. V dropped 4 bases and J dropped 10 bases, with 10 bases sitting between them. This CDR3 is 11 amino acids long. This chain's CDR3 is CASSSGYPAFF. The CDR3 coding sequence is TGTGCCAGCAGTTCAGGGTATCCAGCTTTCTTT.

The chain is built from TRBV28 and TRBJ2-7; D remains unclear. This CDR3 comprises 11 residues. V dropped 5 bases and J dropped 4 bases, with 6 bases sitting between them. CDR1 is MDHEN, CDR2 SYDVKM, per germline. In DNA form, the CDR3 reads TGTGCCAGCAGTGTACGGTACGAGCAGTACTTC. Its translation: CASSVRYEQYF. The variable domain in full, with the rest retrieved from reference TRBV28 and TRBJ2-7, is DVKVTQSSRYLVKRTGEKVFLECVQDMDHENMFWYRQDPGLGLRLIYFSYDVKMKEKGDIPEGYSVSREKKERFSLILESASTNQTSMYLCASSVRYEQYFGPGTRLTVT.

This clone was counted a single time. The chain recombines TRBV5-1 with TRBJ1-4; D is undetermined. Germline CDR1 is SGHRS and CDR2 is YFSETQ. The CDR3 length is 13 residues. V lost 7 bases, J lost 0 bases, and 7 bases lay in between. As DNA, the CDR3 is TGCGCCAGCCACAGCTCAACTAATGAAAAACTGTTTTTT. It translates to CASHSSTNEKLFF.

V gene TRBV6-2 or TRBV6-3 combines with J gene TRBJ2-2, with D unclear. Trimming left V 2 bases short and J 1 base short, with 8 bases between. The CDR3 contains 15 residues. Germline assignment: CDR1 MNHEY and CDR2 SVGEGT. CDR3 nucleotides: TGTGCCAGCAGTTACCTACAGAGGAACACCGGGGAGCTGTTTTTT. Translated, it gives CASSYLQRNTGELFF.

The rearrangement links TRBV7-9 to TRBJ1-5; D gene unclear. V was shortened by 5 bases and J by 0 bases, with 11 bases between the two germline ends. The CDR3 spans 15 residues. Germline V gene data show CDR1 as SEHNR and CDR2 as FQNEAQ (reference sequence). The CDR3 loop reads CASSDLRGSNQPQHF. DNA for the CDR3: TGTGCCAGCAGCGACCTCCGGGGTAGCAATCAGCCCCAGCATTTT.